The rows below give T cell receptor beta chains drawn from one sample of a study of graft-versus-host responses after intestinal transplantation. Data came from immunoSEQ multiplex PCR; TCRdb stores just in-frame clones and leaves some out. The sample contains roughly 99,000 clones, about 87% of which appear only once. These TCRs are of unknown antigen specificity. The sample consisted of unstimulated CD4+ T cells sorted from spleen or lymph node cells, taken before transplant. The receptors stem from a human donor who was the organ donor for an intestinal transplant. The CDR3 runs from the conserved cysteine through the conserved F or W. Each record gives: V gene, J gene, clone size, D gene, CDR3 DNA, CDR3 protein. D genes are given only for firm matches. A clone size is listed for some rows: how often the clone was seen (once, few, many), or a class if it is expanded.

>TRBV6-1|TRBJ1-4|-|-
TGTGCCAGCAGTCTTTTCCGGCAATATGGTGAAAAACTGTTTTTT
CASSLFRQYGEKLFF
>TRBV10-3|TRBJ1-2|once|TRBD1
TGTGCCATCAGCCTAATCGGGACAGGGATGTATGGCTACACCTTC
CAISLIGTGMYGYTF
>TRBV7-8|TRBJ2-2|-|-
TGTGCCAGCCTGTGGGGCGGCACCGGGGAGCTGTTTTTT
CASLWGGTGELFF
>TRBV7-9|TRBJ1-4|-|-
TGTGCCAGCAGCTTAGGCGATTCTAATGAAAAACTGTTTTTT
CASSLGDSNEKLFF
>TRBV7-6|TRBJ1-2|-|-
TGTGCCAGCAGCTTAGATGCGGGGGCCCCTTATGGCTACACCTTC
CASSLDAGAPYGYTF
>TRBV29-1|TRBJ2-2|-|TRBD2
TGCAGCGGATCTAGCGGGGGATACACCGGGGAGCTGTTTTTT
CSGSSGGYTGELFF
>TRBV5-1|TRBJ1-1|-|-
TGCGCCAGCGGCGCGGGGGAGGTAAGGCACACTGAAGCTTTCTTT
CASGAGEVRHTEAFF
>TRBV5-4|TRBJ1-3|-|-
TGTGCCGGCAGCTTGTCGGCTGAGGGAAACACCATATATTTT
CAGSLSAEGNTIYF
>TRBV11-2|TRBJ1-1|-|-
TGTGCCAGCAGCTTAAGATCAGGGGACACTGAAGCTTTCTTT
CASSLRSGDTEAFF
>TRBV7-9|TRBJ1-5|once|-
TGTGCCAGCAGCTCGAGGGAGTCAGGCAATCAGCCCCAGCATTTT
CASSSRESGNQPQHF
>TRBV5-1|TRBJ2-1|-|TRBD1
TGCGCCAGCAGCTTCACGGGACAGGGCCACAATGAGCAGTTCTTC
CASSFTGQGHNEQFF
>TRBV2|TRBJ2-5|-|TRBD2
TGTGCCGGGGTGAGGGAGGGCCTAGAGACCCAGTACTTC
CAGVREGLETQYF
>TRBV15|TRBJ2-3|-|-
TGTGCCACCAGGTCCTCTTGGGCAGGGGATACGCAGTATTTT
CATRSSWAGDTQYF
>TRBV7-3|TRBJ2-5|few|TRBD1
TGTGCCAGCAGCTTAGTTTCCAGGGGGCAAGAGACCCAGTACTTC
CASSLVSRGQETQYF
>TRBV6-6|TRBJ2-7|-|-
TGTGCCAGCAGTCCTAGCGACTACTACGAGCAGTACTTC
CASSPSDYYEQYF
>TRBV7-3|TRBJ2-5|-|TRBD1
TGTGCCAGCAGCGTGGACAGGGGGGAGACCCAGTACTTC
CASSVDRGETQYF
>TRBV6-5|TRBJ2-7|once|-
TGTGCCAGCAGTTACCAAGGGTACGAGCAGTACTTC
CASSYQGYEQYF
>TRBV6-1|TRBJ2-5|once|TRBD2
TGTGCCAGCAGTGTCCCTAGCGGGAGAATCGTAAAGACCCAGTACTTC
CASSVPSGRIVKTQYF
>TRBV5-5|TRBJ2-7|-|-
TGTGCCAGCAGCTTGCTCCCCCCTCGCAGAGGGGATCACGAGCAGTACTTC
CASSLLPPRRGDHEQYF
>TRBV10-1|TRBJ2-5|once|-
TGCGCCAGCAGTGGGGACGGTGAGGAGACCCAGTACTTC
CASSGDGEETQYF
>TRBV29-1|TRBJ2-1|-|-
TGCAGCGTGTACAGGGAAAGCTCCTACAATGAGCAGTTCTTC
CSVYRESSYNEQFF
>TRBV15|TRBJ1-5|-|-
TGTGCCTCTACCCGGACTCGGGGAATTAATCAGCCCCAGCATTTT
CASTRTRGINQPQHF
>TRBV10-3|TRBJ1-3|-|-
TGTGCCATCAGTGAGTGGGACTCTGGAAACACCATATATTTT
CAISEWDSGNTIYF
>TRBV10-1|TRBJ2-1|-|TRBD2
TGCGCCAGCAGTGAGTCGGCGCGGGGGGGCTACAATGAGCAGTTCTTC
CASSESARGGYNEQFF
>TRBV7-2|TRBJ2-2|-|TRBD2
TGTGCCAGCAGCAAAGGACTAGCGGGAGCGTTCGGGGAGCTGTTTTTT
CASSKGLAGAFGELFF
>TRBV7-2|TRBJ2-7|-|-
TGTGCCAGCAGCCTGAGACTCTCCGGGAGCTACGAGCAGTACTTC
CASSLRLSGSYEQYF
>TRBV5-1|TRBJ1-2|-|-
TGCGCCAGCAGCTTGGTTGGTCCCAGCCCTCCCTATGGCTACACCTTC
CASSLVGPSPPYGYTF
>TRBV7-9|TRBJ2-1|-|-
TGTGCCAGCAGCAAGGGACTCAGTAGGAATGAGCAGTTCTTC
CASSKGLSRNEQFF
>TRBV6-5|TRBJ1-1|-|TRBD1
TGTGCCAGCAGTAAGCCGGGACAGGGGGCCCCTGAAGCTTTCTTT
CASSKPGQGAPEAFF